This T cell receptor (beta chain) was recovered during a study of OX40 agonist ivuxolimab in advanced cancers. Study overall: People in dose escalation had one of these cancers: hepatocellular carcinoma, melanoma, renal cell or head and neck cancer.

TCRdb keeps only in-frame clones here, not all; method: immunoSEQ multiplex PCR. This table has about 70,000 clones, 85% to 90% appearing once. Study conclusions and caveats: On average, CD8+ T cells had more expanded clones than CD4+.

Regarding this clone: Its antigen is unknown.

The CDR3 is made up of 17 amino acids. The TCR comes from an adult with an advanced solid tumor such as melanoma, head and neck, liver or kidney cancer. Sequenced here: CD4+ or CD8+ T cells sorted from blood, sampled in a trial of the OX40 agonist ivuxolimab. This chain joins TRBV21-1 and TRBJ2-2; the D call in the table, TRBD2, was not verified against the DNA. TRBV21-1 is a listed pseudogene. CDR3 sequence: CASSKVREILGTGELFF. The CDR3, as DNA: TGTGCCAGCAGCAAAGTCCGGGAAATATTAGGCACCGGGGAGCTGTTTTTT.